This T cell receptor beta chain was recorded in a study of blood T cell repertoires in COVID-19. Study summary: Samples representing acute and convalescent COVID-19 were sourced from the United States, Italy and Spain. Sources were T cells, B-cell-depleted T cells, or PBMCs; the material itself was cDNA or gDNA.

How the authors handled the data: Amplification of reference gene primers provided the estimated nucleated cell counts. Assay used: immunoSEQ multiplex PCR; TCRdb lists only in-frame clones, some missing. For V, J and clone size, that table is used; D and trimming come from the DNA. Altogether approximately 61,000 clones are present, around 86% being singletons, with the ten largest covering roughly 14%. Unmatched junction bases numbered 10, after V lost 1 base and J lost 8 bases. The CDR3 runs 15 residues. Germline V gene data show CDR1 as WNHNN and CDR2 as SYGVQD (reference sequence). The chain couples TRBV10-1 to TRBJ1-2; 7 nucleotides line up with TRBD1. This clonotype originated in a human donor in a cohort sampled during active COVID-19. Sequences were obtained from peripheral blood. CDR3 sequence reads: CASSEYRGGSRGYTF. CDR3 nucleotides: TGCGCCAGCAGTGAGTATAGAGGGGGCAGTAGGGGCTACACCTTC.